Listed below are T cell receptor beta chains from one sample, sequenced in a study of blood T cell repertoires in COVID-19. Profiling relied on immunoSEQ multiplex PCR, and the TCRdb table lists in-frame clones only, not all of them. The sample consists of about 63,000 clones, roughly 80% of them appearing once. The material sequenced was PBMCs or T cells enriched from blood (not recorded which). The receptor source for this set is a woman between 40 and 50 years old with acute COVID-19. The CDR3 runs from the conserved cysteine through the conserved F or W. D genes are given only for firm matches. The listing skips clone size in some rows; elsewhere it reads once, few, many or a size class.

TRBJ1-1 | . | . | TRBV5-6 | TGTGCCAGCAGCACTATCAGGGCGAAGGCTTTCTTT | CASSTIRAKAFF
TRBJ2-2 | . | . | TRBV19 | TGTGCCAGTAGTATGTCTCGGGGTTTGACCGGGGAGCTGTTTTTT | CASSMSRGLTGELFF
TRBJ2-5 | . | . | TRBV7-3 | TGTGCCAGCAGCTTACTGGGGACAACTGGCGAGACCCAGTACTTC | CASSLLGTTGETQYF
TRBJ2-2 | TRBD1 | . | TRBV10-3 | TGTGCCATCAGTGGGACAGGGACGAACACCGGGGAGCTGTTTTTT | CAISGTGTNTGELFF
TRBJ1-3 | . | . | TRBV29-1 | TGCAGCGTTGAGGACAGAGGAAACACCATATATTTT | CSVEDRGNTIYF
TRBJ2-1 | TRBD1 | . | TRBV9 | TGTGCCAGCAGCGTGTCGGGGACAGCCTACAATGAGCAGTTCTTC | CASSVSGTAYNEQFF
TRBJ2-7 | TRBD1 | . | TRBV25-1 | TGTGCCAGCAGTGGAGGGACAGGGGCCTACGAGCAGTACTTC | CASSGGTGAYEQYF
TRBJ1-5 | . | . | TRBV2 | TGTGCCAGCAGTGAAGCGAGGAGTACTCAGCCCCAGCATTTT | CASSEARSTQPQHF
TRBJ1-2 | TRBD1 | . | TRBV28 | TGTGCCAGCTCCACAGGGGAATATGGCTACACCTTC | CASSTGEYGYTF
TRBJ2-5 | . | . | TRBV19 | TGTGCCAGCTCAGGGTACTACCAAGAGACCCAGTACTTC | CASSGYYQETQYF
TRBJ2-7 | . | few | TRBV5-1 | TGCGCCAGCAGCCCTCAGGGCTCTGCCTACGAGCAGTACTTC | CASSPQGSAYEQYF
TRBJ1-5 | . | . | TRBV19 | TGTGCCAGTAGTATAACGGGGAGCAATCAGCCCCAGCATTTT | CASSITGSNQPQHF
TRBJ1-2 | TRBD1 | . | TRBV7-6 | TGTGCCAGCAGTTCCGGGACAGGGCTAACCTATGGCTACACCTTC | CASSSGTGLTYGYTF
TRBJ1-3 | . | . | TRBV4-1 | TGCGCCAGCAGCCAACAGGGGATCTCTGGAAACACCATATATTTT | CASSQQGISGNTIYF
TRBJ1-3 | . | . | TRBV14 | TGTGCCAGCAGCCTCGCGGGGTCTGGAAACACCATATATTTT | CASSLAGSGNTIYF
TRBJ2-2 | . | . | TRBV7-8 | TGTGCCAGCAGCGCCCCGGGACTGAACACCGGGGAGCTGTTTTTT | CASSAPGLNTGELFF
TRBJ1-3 | . | . | TRBV5-4 | TGTGCCAGCAGCTTGGCAGGCTCTGGAAACACCATATATTTT | CASSLAGSGNTIYF
TRBJ2-5 | TRBD2 | . | TRBV7-9 | TGTGCCAGCAGCTTAAACGGGGGGGAGACCCAGTACTTC | CASSLNGGETQYF
TRBJ1-1 | TRBD1 | . | TRBV28 | TGTGCCAGCAGCCACACAGGGGAGCTAGCTGAAGCTTTCTTT | CASSHTGELAEAFF
TRBJ2-1 | TRBD2 | . | TRBV3-1/TRBV3-2 | TGTGCCAGCAGCCAAATTAGCGGGGGCCCCTACAATGAGCAGTTCTTC | CASSQISGGPYNEQFF
TRBJ1-1 | . | . | TRBV2 | TGTGCCAGCAGAAGGACAGAACTGATCCACACTGAAGCTTTCTTT | CASRRTELIHTEAFF
TRBJ2-3 | . | . | TRBV2 | TGTGCCAGCAGTGATACCGCTAGACTGGGTTTT | CASSDTARLGF
TRBJ2-3 | TRBD2 | few | TRBV7-8 | TGTGCCAGCAGCGACCCCGGGACTAGCGGACCAGATACGCAGTATTTT | CASSDPGTSGPDTQYF
TRBJ2-1 | . | . | TRBV28 | TGTGCCAGCAGCAATGGGGGGAGAGGTGAGCAGTTCTTC | CASSNGGRGEQFF
TRBJ1-1 | TRBD1 | . | TRBV4-1 | TGCGCCAGCAGTCCTACAGGGGGCACTGAAGCTTTCTTT | CASSPTGGTEAFF
TRBJ2-1 | TRBD2 | . | TRBV7-3 | TGTGCCAGCAGCCAGACGGGAGGTAGCGCCTACAATGAGCAGTTCTTC | CASSQTGGSAYNEQFF
TRBJ1-2 | . | . | TRBV18 | TGTGCCAGCTCACCACCTAGGACAGCCTACTCATATGGCTACACCTTC | CASSPPRTAYSYGYTF
TRBJ1-6 | . | . | TRBV3-1/TRBV3-2 | TGTGCCAGCAGCCAACAGGGTTTTGATTCACCCCTCCACTTT | CASSQQGFDSPLHF
TRBJ1-1 | . | . | TRBV7-9 | TGTGCCAGCAGCTTCACAGGGCTGCCTGAAGCTTTCTTT | CASSFTGLPEAFF
TRBJ1-1 | TRBD1 | once | TRBV5-4 | TGTGCCAGCAGCCCCGGGACAGGGGATAACACTGAAGCTTTCTTT | CASSPGTGDNTEAFF
TRBJ1-2 | . | . | TRBV6-5 | TGTGCCAGCAGTTACTCAGGCAGGGATTCTTTCACCTTC | CASSYSGRDSFTF
TRBJ1-1 | . | medium-sized | TRBV29-1 | TGCAGCGTTGGCCGCGGGTCGCTGGGGTCTGGCACTGAAGCTTTCTTT | CSVGRGSLGSGTEAFF
TRBJ1-2 | . | . | TRBV18 | TGTGCCAGCTCACCGGACACTACGGGCTACACCTTC | CASSPDTTGYTF
TRBJ1-1 | . | . | TRBV7-9 | TGTGCCAGCAGCTTAGCGAGGGCTGAAGCTTTCTTT | CASSLARAEAFF
TRBJ2-2 | . | . | TRBV10-3 | TGTGCCATCACCGACACCGCCCGGGAGCTGTTTTTT | CAITDTARELFF
TRBJ2-3 | TRBD2 | few | TRBV2 | TGTGCCAGCAGTGATGGGGTTCTAGCGGGGGGGCCTAGTACGCAGTATTTT | CASSDGVLAGGPSTQYF
TRBJ2-5 | TRBD1 | . | TRBV27 | TGTGCCAGCAGTCACAGGGGGAGACAAGAGACCCAGTACTTC | CASSHRGRQETQYF
TRBJ1-4 | . | . | TRBV7-8 | TGTGCCAGCAGCTCCGGGGATGCAACTAATGAAAAACTGTTTTTT | CASSSGDATNEKLFF
TRBJ2-7 | . | . | TRBV7-8 | TGTGCCAGCAGCTTAGACAGTCCTTCGATGTACGAGCAGTACTTC | CASSLDSPSMYEQYF
TRBJ1-5 | . | . | TRBV2 | TGTGCCAGCAGTGTTTCTTTAAATCAGCCCCAGCATTTT | CASSVSLNQPQHF
TRBJ1-2 | . | once | TRBV28 | TGTGCCAGCACCCTCCGGGTGGGAGTCTATGGCTACACCTTC | CASTLRVGVYGYTF
TRBJ1-1 | TRBD1 | few | TRBV7-2 | TGTGCCAGCAGCTCGGGGACAGGGTACATGAACACTGAAGCTTTCTTT | CASSSGTGYMNTEAFF
TRBJ1-5 | TRBD1 | . | TRBV2 | TGTGCCAGCAGTGAAGTACGGACAGGGGGTGATCAGCCCCAGCATTTT | CASSEVRTGGDQPQHF
TRBJ2-1 | TRBD2 | . | TRBV28 | TGTGCCAGCAGTAACGGGGGGGGCTCCTACAATGAGCAGTTCTTC | CASSNGGGSYNEQFF
TRBJ2-2 | TRBD1 | . | TRBV5-1 | TGCGCCAGCAGCCCGGACAGGTTGAACACCGGGGAGCTGTTTTTT | CASSPDRLNTGELFF
TRBJ2-1 | . | . | TRBV11-2 | TGTGCCAGCAGCTTAATGGGACTCGAGCAGTTCTTC | CASSLMGLEQFF
TRBJ1-1 | . | . | TRBV7-3 | TGTGCCAGCAGCTTATCGGGGATGAACACTGAAGCTTTCTTT | CASSLSGMNTEAFF
TRBJ1-2 | TRBD1 | . | TRBV7-8 | TGTGCCAGCAGCTTAGGACAGGGAAGGGGCTATGGCTACACCTTC | CASSLGQGRGYGYTF
TRBJ1-1 | . | . | TRBV6-2/TRBV6-3 | TGTGCCAGCAGTCAGACACCAGGGATTACTGAAGCTTTCTTT | CASSQTPGITEAFF